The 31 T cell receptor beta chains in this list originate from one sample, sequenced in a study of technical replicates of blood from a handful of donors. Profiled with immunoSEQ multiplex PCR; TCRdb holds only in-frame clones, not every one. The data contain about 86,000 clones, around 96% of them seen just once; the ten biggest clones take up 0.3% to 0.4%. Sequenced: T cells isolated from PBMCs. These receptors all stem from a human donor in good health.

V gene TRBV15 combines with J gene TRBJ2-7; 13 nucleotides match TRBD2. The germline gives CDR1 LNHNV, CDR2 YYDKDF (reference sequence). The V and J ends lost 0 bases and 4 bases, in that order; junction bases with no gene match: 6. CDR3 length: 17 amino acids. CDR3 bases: TGTGCCACCAGCAGAGAAGGGACTAGCGGGACAAATTACGAGCAGTACTTC. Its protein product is CATSREGTSGTNYEQYF.

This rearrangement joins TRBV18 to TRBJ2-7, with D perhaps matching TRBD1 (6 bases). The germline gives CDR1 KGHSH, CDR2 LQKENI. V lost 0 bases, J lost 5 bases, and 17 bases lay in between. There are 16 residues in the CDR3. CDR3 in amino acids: CASSPPSGGRDHEQYF. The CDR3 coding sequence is TGTGCCAGCTCACCACCGTCTGGGGGCAGGGACCACGAGCAGTACTTC.

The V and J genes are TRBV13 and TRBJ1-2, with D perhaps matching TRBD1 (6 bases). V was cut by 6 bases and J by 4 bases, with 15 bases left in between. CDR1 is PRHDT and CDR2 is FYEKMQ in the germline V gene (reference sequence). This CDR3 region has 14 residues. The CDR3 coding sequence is TGTGCCAGCAGGGGGGGGCAAAATTCCTATGGCTACACCTTC. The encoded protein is CASRGGQNSYGYTF.

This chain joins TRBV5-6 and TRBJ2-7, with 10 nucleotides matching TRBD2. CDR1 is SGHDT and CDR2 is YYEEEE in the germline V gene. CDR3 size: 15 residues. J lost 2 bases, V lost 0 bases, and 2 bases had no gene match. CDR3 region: CASSLGLAGAYEQYF. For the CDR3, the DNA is TGTGCCAGCAGCTTGGGGCTAGCGGGGGCCTACGAGCAGTACTTC.

Here the CDR3 DNA reads TGTGCCACGAGACAGGTCTCTAACTATGGCTACACCTTC. Its translation: CATRQVSNYGYTF. The rearrangement uses TRBV15 and TRBJ1-2, with D maybe TRBD1 (6 bases). Germline CDR1 reads LNHNV; CDR2 reads YYDKDF (reference sequence). CDR3 length: 13 residues. The germline V and J ends were trimmed by 9 bases and 0 bases, with 11 bases remaining between them.

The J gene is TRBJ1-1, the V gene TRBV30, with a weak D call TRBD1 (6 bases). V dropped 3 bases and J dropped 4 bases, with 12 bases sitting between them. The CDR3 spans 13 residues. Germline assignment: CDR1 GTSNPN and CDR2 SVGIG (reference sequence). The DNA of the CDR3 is TGTGCCTGGAGGCAGGGGATGAGCACTGAAGCTTTCTTT. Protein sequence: CAWRQGMSTEAFF. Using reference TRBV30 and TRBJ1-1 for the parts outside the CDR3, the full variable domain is SQTIHQWPATLVQPVGSPLSLECTVEGTSNPNLYWYRQAAGRGLQLLFYSVGIGQISSEVPQNLSASRPQDRQFILSSKKLLLSDSGFYLCAWRQGMSTEAFFGQGTRLTVV.

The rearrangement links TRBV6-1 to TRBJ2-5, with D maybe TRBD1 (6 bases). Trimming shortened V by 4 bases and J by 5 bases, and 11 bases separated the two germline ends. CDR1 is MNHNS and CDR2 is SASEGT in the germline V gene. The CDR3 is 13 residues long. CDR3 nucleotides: TGTGCCAGCAGTGTACAGGGATGGGAGACCCAGTACTTC. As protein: CASSVQGWETQYF.

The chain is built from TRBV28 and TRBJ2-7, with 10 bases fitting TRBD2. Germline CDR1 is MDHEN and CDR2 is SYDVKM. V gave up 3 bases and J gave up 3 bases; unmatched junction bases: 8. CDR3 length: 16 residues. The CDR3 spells CASSFYSGRTLYEQYF. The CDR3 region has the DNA TGTGCCAGCAGTTTTTATAGCGGGAGGACCCTCTACGAGCAGTACTTC.

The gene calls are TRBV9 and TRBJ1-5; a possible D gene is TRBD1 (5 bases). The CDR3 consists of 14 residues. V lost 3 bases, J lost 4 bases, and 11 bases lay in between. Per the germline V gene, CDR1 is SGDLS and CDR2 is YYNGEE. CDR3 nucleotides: TGTGCCAGCAGCGCGACCACAGGAAATCAGCCCCAGCATTTT. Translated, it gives CASSATTGNQPQHF.

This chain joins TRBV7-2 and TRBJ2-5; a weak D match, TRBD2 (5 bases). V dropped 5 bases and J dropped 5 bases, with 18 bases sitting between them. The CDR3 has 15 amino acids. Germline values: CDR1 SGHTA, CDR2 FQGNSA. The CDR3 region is CASSTDGGEWETQYF. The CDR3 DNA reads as TGTGCCAGCAGCACTGACGGTGGGGAGTGGGAGACCCAGTACTTC.

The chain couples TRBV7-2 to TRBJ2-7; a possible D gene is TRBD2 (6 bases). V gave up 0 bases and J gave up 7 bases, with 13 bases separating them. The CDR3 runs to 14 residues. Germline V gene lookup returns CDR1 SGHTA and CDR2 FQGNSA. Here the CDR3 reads CASSLAGSGAEQYF. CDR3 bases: TGTGCCAGCAGCTTAGCCGGCTCGGGAGCAGAGCAGTACTTC.

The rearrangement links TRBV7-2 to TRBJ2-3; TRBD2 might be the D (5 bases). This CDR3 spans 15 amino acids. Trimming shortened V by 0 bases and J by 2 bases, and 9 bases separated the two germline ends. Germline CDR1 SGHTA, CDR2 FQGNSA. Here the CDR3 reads CASSLAPDSTDTQYF. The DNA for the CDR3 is TGTGCCAGCAGCTTAGCGCCGGACTCCACAGATACGCAGTATTTT.

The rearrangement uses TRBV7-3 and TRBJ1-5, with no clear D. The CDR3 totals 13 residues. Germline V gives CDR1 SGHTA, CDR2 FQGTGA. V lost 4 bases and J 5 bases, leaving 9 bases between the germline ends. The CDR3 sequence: CASSYQFDQPQHF. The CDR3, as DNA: TGTGCCAGCAGCTATCAGTTCGATCAGCCCCAGCATTTT.

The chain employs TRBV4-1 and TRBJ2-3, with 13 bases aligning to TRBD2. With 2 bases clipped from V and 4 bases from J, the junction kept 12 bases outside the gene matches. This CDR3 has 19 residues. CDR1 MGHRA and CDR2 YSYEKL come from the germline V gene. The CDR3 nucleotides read TGCGCCAGCAGCCAATCGGTTTACAGGACTAGCGGGAGAGCAGATACGCAGTATTTT. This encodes CASSQSVYRTSGRADTQYF.

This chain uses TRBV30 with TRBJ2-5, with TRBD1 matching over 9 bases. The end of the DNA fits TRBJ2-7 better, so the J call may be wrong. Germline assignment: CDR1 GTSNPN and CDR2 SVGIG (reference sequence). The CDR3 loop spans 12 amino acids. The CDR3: CAWGDRDHEQYF. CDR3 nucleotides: TGTGCCTGGGGGGACAGGGACCACGAGCAGTACTTC.

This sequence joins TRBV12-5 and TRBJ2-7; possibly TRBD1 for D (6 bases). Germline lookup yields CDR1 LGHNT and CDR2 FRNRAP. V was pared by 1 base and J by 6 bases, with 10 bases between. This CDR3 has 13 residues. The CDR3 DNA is TGTGCTAGTGGTTTGGCACAGGGAACCGAGCAGTACTTC. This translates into CASGLAQGTEQYF.

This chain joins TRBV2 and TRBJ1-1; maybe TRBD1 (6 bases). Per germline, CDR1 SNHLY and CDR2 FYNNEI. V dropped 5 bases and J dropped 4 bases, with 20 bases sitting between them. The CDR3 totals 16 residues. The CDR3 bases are TGTGCCAGCAGTCGATATCGGGACACACTGAGCACTGAAGCTTTCTTT. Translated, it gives CASSRYRDTLSTEAFF. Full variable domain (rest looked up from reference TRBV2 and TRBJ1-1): EPEVTQTPSHQVTQMGQEVILRCVPISNHLYFYWYRQILGQKVEFLVSFYNNEISEKSEIFDDQFSVERPDGSNFTLKIRSTKLEDSAMYFCASSRYRDTLSTEAFFGQGTRLTVV.

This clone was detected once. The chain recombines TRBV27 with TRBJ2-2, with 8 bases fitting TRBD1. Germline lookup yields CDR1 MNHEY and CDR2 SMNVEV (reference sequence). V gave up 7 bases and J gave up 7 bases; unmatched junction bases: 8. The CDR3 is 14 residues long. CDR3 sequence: CASTRTGGHGELFF. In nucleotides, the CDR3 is TGTGCCAGCACTAGAACAGGGGGTCACGGGGAGCTGTTTTTT.

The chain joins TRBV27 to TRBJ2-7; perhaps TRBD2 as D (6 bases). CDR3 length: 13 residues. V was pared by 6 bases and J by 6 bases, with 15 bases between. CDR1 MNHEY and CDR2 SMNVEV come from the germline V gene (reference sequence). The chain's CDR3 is CASRGLRGGEQYF. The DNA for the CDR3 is TGTGCCAGCAGGGGACTGCGAGGTGGCGAGCAGTACTTC.

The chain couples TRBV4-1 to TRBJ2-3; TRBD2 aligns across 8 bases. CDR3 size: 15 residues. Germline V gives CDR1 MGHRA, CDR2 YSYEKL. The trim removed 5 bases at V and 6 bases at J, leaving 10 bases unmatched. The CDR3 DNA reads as TGCGCCAGCAGCGGCCGCAGCGGGAGTGGCGATACGCAGTATTTT. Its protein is CASSGRSGSGDTQYF.

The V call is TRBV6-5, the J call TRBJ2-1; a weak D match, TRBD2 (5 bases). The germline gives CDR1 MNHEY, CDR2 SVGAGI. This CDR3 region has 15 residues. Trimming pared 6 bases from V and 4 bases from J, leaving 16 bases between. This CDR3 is CASSRTPVEYNEQFF. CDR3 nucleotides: TGTGCCAGCAGCCGGACTCCGGTGGAGTACAATGAGCAGTTCTTC.

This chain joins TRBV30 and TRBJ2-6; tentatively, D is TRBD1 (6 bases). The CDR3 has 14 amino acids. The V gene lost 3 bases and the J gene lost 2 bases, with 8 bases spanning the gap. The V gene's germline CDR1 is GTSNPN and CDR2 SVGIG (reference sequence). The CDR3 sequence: CAWRPGAGANVLTF. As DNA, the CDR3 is TGTGCCTGGAGACCAGGGGCTGGGGCCAACGTCCTGACTTTC.

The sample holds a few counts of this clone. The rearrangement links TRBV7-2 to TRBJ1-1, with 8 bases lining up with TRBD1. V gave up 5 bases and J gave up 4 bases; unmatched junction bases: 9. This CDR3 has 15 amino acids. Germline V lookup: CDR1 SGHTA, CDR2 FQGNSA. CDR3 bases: TGTGCCAGCAGCCCCTATATACAGGGGGGCACTGAAGCTTTCTTT. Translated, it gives CASSPYIQGGTEAFF.

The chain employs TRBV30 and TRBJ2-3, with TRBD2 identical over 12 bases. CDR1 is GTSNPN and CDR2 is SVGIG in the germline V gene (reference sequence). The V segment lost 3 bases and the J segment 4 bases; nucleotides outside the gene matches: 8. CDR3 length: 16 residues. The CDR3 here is CAWRASLAGGSDTQYF. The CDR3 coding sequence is TGTGCCTGGAGGGCCTCCCTAGCGGGAGGGTCAGATACGCAGTATTTT.

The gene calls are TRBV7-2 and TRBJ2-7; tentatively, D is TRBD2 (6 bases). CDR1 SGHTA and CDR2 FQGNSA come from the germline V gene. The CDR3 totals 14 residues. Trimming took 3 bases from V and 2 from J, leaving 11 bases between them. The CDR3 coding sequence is TGTGCCAGCAGCTTTTTTGGAGGGACCTACGAGCAGTACTTC. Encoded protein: CASSFFGGTYEQYF.

The CDR3 sequence is CASSPLGQPNEQFF. In nucleotides, the CDR3 is TGTGCCAGCTCACCATTGGGACAGCCCAATGAGCAGTTCTTC. The rearrangement joins TRBV18 to TRBJ2-1, with 7 positions matching TRBD1. The CDR3 consists of 14 residues. Trimming removed 2 bases from V and 6 bases from J; junction bases left unmatched: 4. CDR1 and CDR2 from the germline V gene are KGHSH and LQKENI. The full variable domain, in which reference TRBV18 and TRBJ2-1 provide the parts outside the CDR3, is NAGVMQNPRHLVRRRGQEARLRCSPMKGHSHVYWYRQLPEEGLKFMVYLQKENIIDESGMPKERFSAEFPKEGPSILRIQQVVRGDSAAYFCASSPLGQPNEQFFGPGTRLTVL.

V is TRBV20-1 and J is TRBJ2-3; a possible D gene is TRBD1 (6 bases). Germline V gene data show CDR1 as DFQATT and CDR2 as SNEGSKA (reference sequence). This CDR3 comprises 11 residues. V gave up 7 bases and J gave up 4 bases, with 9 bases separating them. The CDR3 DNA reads TGCAGTGTACCAGGGGCAGATACGCAGTATTTT. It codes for CSVPGADTQYF.

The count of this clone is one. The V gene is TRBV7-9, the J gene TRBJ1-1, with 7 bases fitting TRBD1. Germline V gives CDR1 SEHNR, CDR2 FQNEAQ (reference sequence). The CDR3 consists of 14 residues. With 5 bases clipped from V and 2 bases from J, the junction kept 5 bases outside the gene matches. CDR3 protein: CASSPGTVNTEAFF. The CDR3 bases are TGTGCCAGCAGCCCCGGGACAGTTAACACTGAAGCTTTCTTT.

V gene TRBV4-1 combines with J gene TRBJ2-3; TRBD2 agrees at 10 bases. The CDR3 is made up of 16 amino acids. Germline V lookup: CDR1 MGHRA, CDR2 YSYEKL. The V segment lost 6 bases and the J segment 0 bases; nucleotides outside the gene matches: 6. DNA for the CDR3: TGCGCCAGCAGGGGGACTAGCGCTTCTAGCACAGATACGCAGTATTTT. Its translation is CASRGTSASSTDTQYF.

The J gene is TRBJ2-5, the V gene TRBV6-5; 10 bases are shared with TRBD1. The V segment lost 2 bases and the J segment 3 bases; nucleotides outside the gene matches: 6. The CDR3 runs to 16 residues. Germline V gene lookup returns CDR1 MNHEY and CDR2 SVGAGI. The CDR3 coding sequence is TGTGCCAGCAGTTACACCGGGACAGGGGTTAAAGAGACCCAGTACTTC. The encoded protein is CASSYTGTGVKETQYF.

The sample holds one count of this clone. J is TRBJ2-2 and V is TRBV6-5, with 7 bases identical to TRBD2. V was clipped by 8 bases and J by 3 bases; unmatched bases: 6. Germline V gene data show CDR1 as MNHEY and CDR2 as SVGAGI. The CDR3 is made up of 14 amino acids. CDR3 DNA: TGTGCCAGCGGGAGGGATCAGTACACCGGGGAGCTGTTTTTT. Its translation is CASGRDQYTGELFF.